One sample yielded the 10 T cell receptor beta chains listed below, sequenced in a study of T cells in Graves' hyperthyroidism and ophthalmopathy. Researchers took RNA transcripts and amplified the TCR beta CDR3 regions from them. TCR CDR3 regions were first amplified by RT-PCR with HTBI primers. Each CDR3 protein gets one entry after TCRdb re-called the multiplex PCR reads with MiXCR. The table has under 400,000 distinct CDR3 sequences, about 15% seen once; the top ten hold about 27%. Sequenced sample: blood. These receptors were collected from a woman between 18 and 30 years old with Graves' hyperthyroidism that later progressed to Graves' ophthalmopathy.

There are many counts of this clonotype. The CDR3 here is CASSPSNQPQHF. The CDR3 coding sequence is TGTGCCAGCTCCCCTAGCAATCAGCCCCAGCATTTT. This chain joins TRBV18 and TRBJ1-5; the D is unclear. The V gene lost 6 bases and the J gene lost 0 bases, with 3 bases spanning the gap. The germline V gene encodes CDR1 KGHSH and CDR2 LQKENI. The CDR3 runs 12 residues. The full variable domain, its missing parts supplied by reference TRBV18 and TRBJ1-5, is NAGVMQNPRHLVRRRGQEARLRCSPMKGHSHVYWYRQLPEEGLKFMVYLQKENIIDESGMPKERFSAEFPKEGPSILRIQQVVRGDSAAYFCASSPSNQPQHFGDGTRLSIL.

The rearrangement joins TRBV7-9 to TRBJ2-5, with D unclear. The length of the CDR3 is 15 residues. Germline values: CDR1 SEHNR, CDR2 FQNEAQ (reference sequence). V lost 1 base and J lost 4, with 13 bases in between. The CDR3, as DNA: TGTGCCAGCAGCTTAGTATGGGGTTCGGGAGAGACCCAGTACTTC. The encoded protein is CASSLVWGSGETQYF.

This clonotype appeared many times. J is TRBJ2-2 and V is TRBV7-2; 7 bases agree with TRBD2. The CDR3 is 15 residues long. The V and J ends lost 6 bases and 1 base, in that order; junction bases with no gene match: 5. The germline V gene encodes CDR1 SGHTA and CDR2 FQGNSA. The CDR3 DNA is TGTGCCAGCAGTCCTCTAGCGGTGAACACCGGGGAGCTGTTTTTT. This gives the protein CASSPLAVNTGELFF.

To note about this clonotype: The final CDR3 position lacks the conserved phenylalanine or tryptophan, pointing to a likely read error. The chain has TRBV6-2 or TRBV6-3 and TRBJ1-5; D call uncertain. This CDR3 is 17 amino acids long. Trimming removed 7 bases at V and 0 bases at J, with 19 bases between. CDR1 and CDR2 from the germline V gene are MNHEY and SVGEGT. For the CDR3, the DNA is TGTGCCAGCAACCCCCAACCATTATGGAATAGCAATCAGCCCCAGCATCTT. Protein sequence: CASNPQPLWNSNQPQHL.

There are a few counts of this clonotype. The chain combines TRBV7-9 with TRBJ2-1, with TRBD2 identical over 7 bases. V gave up 5 bases and J gave up 5 bases; unmatched junction bases: 9. The germline V gene has CDR1 SEHNR and CDR2 FQNEAQ (reference sequence). This CDR3 is 15 amino acids long. CDR3 amino acids: CASSRKRDLHNEQFF. The CDR3 region has the DNA TGTGCCAGCAGCCGGAAGCGGGATCTTCACAATGAGCAGTTCTTC.

The chain links TRBV24-1 to TRBJ1-1; D is undetermined. The V end was cut by 8 bases, the J end by 1 base, with 4 bases between. This CDR3 has 11 residues. CDR1 is KGHDR and CDR2 is SFDVKD in the germline V gene. Here the CDR3 reads CATTENTEAFF. In DNA, the CDR3 is TGTGCCACCACAGAGAACACTGAAGCTTTCTTT.

In regard to this clonotype: One base away lies a much larger clone, so this may be a sequencing read error. This chain uses TRBV2 with TRBJ2-2, with 8 positions matching TRBD1. The CDR3 has 15 amino acids. CDR1 and CDR2 from the germline V gene are SNHLY and FYNNEI. The DNA of the CDR3 is TGTGCCAGCAGTTACCAGACAGGGGTGGCCGGGGAGCTGTCTTTT. As protein: CASSYQTGVAGELSF.

This clonotype turned up a few times. V usage is TRBV7-6 and J usage is TRBJ2-1, with D unresolved. Between the trimmed V and J ends, which lost 1 base and 5 bases, there was a span of 9 bases. CDR1 is SGHVS, CDR2 FNYEAQ, per germline. The CDR3 spans 14 residues. CDR3 DNA sequence: TGTGCCAGCAGCTTAGGGGTAGGTGACAATGAGCAGTTCTTC. Translated, it gives CASSLGVGDNEQFF.

This clonotype was observed at least ten times. The V gene is TRBV6-2 or TRBV6-3, the J gene TRBJ1-5, with D unclear. Germline V lookup: CDR1 MNHEY, CDR2 SVGEGT. This CDR3 region has 15 residues. The ends were cut back, 2 bases at V and 1 base at J, with 9 bases in the middle. In DNA, the CDR3 is TGTGCCAGCAGTTACAGCCGATTCAGCAATCAGCCCCAGCATTTT. Its translation: CASSYSRFSNQPQHF.

This clonotype was recorded many times. The chain combines TRBV3-1 with TRBJ2-7; 9 bases are shared with TRBD1. Germline lookup yields CDR1 LGHDT and CDR2 YNNKEL (reference sequence). V was pared by 3 bases and J by 3 bases, with 3 bases of the junction left unmatched. This CDR3 has 14 amino acids. The CDR3 region is CASSHTGQGYEQYF. The DNA of the CDR3 is TGTGCCAGCAGCCACACGGGACAGGGCTACGAGCAGTACTTC.